The T cell receptor (beta chain) under discussion was sequenced for a study of T cell responses to AZD1222 COVID-19 vaccine. The overall study: Combined were second doses at about 4 or about 12 weeks.

Using immunoSEQ multiplex PCR, the repertoire was profiled, and TCRdb retains in-frame clones only, with some absent. The sample holds around 200,000 clones, about 91% seen once. CDR1 is SEHNR and CDR2 is FQNEAQ in the germline V gene (reference sequence). CDR3 length equals 19 residues. Trimming cost V 1 base and J 0 bases; bases outside gene matches: 7. The TCR was taken from an adult in good health. Sequencing used peripheral blood, obtained on day 0 of AZD1222 vaccination. The chain couples TRBV7-9 to TRBJ2-1; TRBD2 matches at 12 bases. CDR3: CASSLGLAGVVSSYNEQFF. CDR3 sequence (DNA): TGTGCCAGCAGCTTAGGACTAGCGGGAGTGGTAAGCTCCTACAATGAGCAGTTCTTC.